This TCR beta chain was recorded in a study of cytomegalovirus exposure and HLA in healthy donors. Study-wide findings and caveats: TCR beta V- and J-gene trimming was later associated with a missense DCLRE1C variant. Rarity held for most TCR sequences, but there were some public TCRs that occurred in many donors. Only CMV serostatus was available as immune exposure information.

PCR used 60 Vbeta primers and 13 Jbeta primers. Generated by immunoSEQ multiplex PCR, the TCRdb table keeps only in-frame clones and is missing some. The sample lists under 100,000 clones, nearly 70% seen once, with approximately 15% in the top ten. Germline-derived CDR1 and CDR2 are LNHDA and SQIVND (reference sequence). This CDR3 has 14 residues. The ends were cut back, 0 bases at V and 4 bases at J, with 9 bases in the middle. With respect to this clone: Its cognate antigen is unknown.

The TCR originated in a woman between 45 and 60 years old in good health and CMV-seropositive. Material for sequencing was PBMCs. The J gene is TRBJ1-1, the V gene TRBV19; D gene unclear. Written as DNA, the CDR3 is TGTGCCAGTAGTATAGATCGGGAAGGCACTGAAGCTTTCTTT. It is translated as CASSIDREGTEAFF. The whole variable domain, remainder taken from reference TRBV19 and TRBJ1-1, is DGGITQSPKYLFRKEGQNVTLSCEQNLNHDAMYWYRQDPGQGLRLIYYSQIVNDFQKGDIAEGYSVSREKKESFPLTVTSAQKNPTAFYLCASSIDREGTEAFFGQGTRLTVV.